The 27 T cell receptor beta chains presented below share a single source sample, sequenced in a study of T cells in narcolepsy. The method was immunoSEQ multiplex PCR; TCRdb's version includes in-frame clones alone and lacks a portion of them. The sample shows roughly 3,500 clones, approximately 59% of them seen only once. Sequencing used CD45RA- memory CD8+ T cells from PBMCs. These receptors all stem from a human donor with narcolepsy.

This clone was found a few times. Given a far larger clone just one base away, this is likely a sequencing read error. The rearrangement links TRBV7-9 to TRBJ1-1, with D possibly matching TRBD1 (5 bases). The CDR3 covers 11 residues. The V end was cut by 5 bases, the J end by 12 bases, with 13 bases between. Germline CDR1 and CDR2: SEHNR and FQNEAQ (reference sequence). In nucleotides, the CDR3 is TGTGCCAGCAGCATGGTGAGACAGACTTTCTTT. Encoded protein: CASSMVRQTFF.

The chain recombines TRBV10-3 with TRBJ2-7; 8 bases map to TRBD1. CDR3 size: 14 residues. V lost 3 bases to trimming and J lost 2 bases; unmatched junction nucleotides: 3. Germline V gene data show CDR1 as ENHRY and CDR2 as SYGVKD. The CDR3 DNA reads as TGTGCCATCAGTGAAGGACAGGGACCCTACGAGCAGTACTTC. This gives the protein CAISEGQGPYEQYF.

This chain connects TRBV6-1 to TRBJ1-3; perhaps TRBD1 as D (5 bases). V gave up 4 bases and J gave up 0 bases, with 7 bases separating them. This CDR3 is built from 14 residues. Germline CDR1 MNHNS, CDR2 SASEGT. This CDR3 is CASSGQSSGNTIYF. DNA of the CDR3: TGTGCCAGCAGTGGACAGAGCTCTGGAAACACCATATATTTT.

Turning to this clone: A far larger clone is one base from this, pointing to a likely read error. The CDR3 DNA follows: TGCGCCAGGAGCTCACAGGGCCCCTCGGACACTGAAGCTTTCTTT. It codes for CARSSQGPSDTEAFF. V is TRBV4-3 and J is TRBJ1-1, with D possibly being TRBD1 (6 bases). Germline lookup yields CDR1 LGHNA and CDR2 YSLEER. The CDR3 contains 15 residues. V lost 9 bases, J lost 3 bases, and 20 bases lay in between.

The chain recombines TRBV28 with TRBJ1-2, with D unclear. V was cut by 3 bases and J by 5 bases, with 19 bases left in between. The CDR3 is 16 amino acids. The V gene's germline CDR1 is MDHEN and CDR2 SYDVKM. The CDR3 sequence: CASSFSEQGSLYGYTF. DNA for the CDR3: TGTGCCAGCAGTTTTAGTGAACAAGGGTCTCTTTATGGCTACACCTTC.

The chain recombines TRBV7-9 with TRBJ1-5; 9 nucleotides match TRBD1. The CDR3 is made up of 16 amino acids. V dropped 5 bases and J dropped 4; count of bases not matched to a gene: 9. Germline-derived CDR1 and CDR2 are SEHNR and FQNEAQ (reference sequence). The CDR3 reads CASSATGGGPNQPQHF. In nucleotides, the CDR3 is TGTGCCAGCAGCGCGACAGGGGGGGGTCCTAATCAGCCCCAGCATTTT.

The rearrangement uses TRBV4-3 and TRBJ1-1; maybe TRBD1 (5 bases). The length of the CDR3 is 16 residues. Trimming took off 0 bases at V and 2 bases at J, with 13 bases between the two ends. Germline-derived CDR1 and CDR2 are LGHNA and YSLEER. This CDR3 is CASSQDGGGTNTEAFF. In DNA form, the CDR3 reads TGCGCCAGCAGCCAAGATGGGGGGGGAACTAACACTGAAGCTTTCTTT.

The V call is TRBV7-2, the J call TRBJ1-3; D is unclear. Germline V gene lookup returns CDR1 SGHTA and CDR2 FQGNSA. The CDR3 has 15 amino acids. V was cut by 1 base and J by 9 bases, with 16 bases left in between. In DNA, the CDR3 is TGTGCCAGCAGCTTAGAAGGGTCCGGGTGGCTCACCATATATTTT. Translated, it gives CASSLEGSGWLTIYF.

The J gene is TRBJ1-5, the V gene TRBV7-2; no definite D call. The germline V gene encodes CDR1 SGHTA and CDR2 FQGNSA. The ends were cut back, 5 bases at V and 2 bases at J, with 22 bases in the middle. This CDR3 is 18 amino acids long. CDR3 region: CASSPRKGRSHGNQPQHF. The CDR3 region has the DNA TGTGCCAGCAGCCCCCGGAAAGGGAGGAGTCATGGCAATCAGCCCCAGCATTTT.

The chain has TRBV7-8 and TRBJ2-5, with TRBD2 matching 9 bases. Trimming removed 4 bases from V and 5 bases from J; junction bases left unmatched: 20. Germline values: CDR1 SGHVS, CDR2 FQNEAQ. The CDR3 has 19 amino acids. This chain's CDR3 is CASSSPKKSSGARGETQYF. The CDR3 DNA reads TGTGCCAGCAGCTCCCCTAAAAAGTCTAGCGGGGCCAGAGGGGAGACCCAGTACTTC.

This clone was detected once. Here the CDR3 DNA reads TGTGCCAGCAGTTATGGGACAGGGAGCCAAGAGACCCAGTACTTC. Translated, it gives CASSYGTGSQETQYF. The V and J genes are TRBV6-5 and TRBJ2-5; 9 nucleotides align to TRBD1. Germline assignment: CDR1 MNHEY and CDR2 SVGAGI. The length of the CDR3 is 15 residues. V trimming: 3 bases; J trimming: 1 base; junction bases outside the gene matches: 3.

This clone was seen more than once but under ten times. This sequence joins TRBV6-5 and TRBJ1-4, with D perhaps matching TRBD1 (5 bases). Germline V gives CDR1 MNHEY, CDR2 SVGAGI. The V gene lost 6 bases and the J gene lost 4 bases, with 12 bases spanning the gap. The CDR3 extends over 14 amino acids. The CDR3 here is CASSTGQINEKLFF. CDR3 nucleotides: TGTGCCAGCAGCACGGGGCAGATTAATGAAAAACTGTTTTTT.

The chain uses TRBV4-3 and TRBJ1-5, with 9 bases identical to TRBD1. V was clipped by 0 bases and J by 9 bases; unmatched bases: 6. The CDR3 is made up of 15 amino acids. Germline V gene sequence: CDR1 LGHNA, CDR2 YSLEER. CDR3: CASSQETGGLWPQHF. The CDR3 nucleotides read TGCGCCAGCAGCCAAGAGACAGGGGGACTCTGGCCCCAGCATTTT.

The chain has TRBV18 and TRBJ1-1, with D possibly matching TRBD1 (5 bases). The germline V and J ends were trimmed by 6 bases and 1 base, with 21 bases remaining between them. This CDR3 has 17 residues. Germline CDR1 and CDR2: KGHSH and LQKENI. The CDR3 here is CASSPLGQVSSNTEAFF. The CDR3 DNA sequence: TGTGCCAGCTCCCCCCTGGGGCAGGTATCTTCGAACACTGAAGCTTTCTTT.

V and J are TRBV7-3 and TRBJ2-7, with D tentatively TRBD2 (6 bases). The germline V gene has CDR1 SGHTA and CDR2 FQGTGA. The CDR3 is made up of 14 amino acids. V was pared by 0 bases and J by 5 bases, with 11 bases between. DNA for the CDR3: TGTGCCAGCAGCTTAACTCACGGAGGGAACGAGCAGTACTTC. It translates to CASSLTHGGNEQYF.

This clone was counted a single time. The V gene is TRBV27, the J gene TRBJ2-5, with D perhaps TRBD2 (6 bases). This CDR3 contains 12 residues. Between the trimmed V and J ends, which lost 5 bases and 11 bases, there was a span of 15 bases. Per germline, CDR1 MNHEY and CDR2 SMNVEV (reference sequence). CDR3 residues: CASSGGMAGQYF. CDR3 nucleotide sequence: TGTGCCAGCAGTGGGGGGATGGCGGGGCAGTACTTC.

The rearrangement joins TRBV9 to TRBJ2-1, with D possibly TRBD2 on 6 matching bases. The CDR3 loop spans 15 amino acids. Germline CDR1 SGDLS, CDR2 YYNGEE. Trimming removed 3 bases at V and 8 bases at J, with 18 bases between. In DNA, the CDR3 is TGTGCCAGCAGCGGAGGTGCGGCGGGGAGCGATGAGCAGTTCTTC. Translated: CASSGGAAGSDEQFF.

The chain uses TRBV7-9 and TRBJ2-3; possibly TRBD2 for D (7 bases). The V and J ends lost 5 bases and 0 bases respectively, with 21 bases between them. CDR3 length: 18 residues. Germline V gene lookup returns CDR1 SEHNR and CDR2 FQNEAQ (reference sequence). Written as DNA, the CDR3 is TGTGCCAGCAGCCCCGGAGGGGCGGGGGCTACTAGCACAGATACGCAGTATTTT. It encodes CASSPGGAGATSTDTQYF.

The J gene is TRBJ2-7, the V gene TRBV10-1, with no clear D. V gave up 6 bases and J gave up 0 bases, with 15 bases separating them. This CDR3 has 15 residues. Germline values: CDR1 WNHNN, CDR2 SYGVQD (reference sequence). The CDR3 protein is CASSPGPPSSYEQYF. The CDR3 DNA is TGCGCCAGCAGCCCTGGGCCGCCGAGCTCCTACGAGCAGTACTTC.

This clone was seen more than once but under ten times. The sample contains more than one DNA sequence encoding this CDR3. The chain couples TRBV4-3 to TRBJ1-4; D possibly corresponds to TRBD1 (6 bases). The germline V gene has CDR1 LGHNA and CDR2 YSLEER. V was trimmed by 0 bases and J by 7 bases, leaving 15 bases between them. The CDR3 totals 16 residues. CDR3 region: CASSQDVQGGVEKLFF. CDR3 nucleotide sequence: TGCGCCAGCAGCCAAGATGTACAGGGAGGGGTTGAAAAACTGTTTTTT.

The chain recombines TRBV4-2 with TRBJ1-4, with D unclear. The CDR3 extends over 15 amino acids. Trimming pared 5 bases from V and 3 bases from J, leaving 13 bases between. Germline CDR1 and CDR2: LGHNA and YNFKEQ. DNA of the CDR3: TGTGCCAGCAGCAACCGACACGATGCTAATGAAAAACTGTTTTTT. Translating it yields CASSNRHDANEKLFF.

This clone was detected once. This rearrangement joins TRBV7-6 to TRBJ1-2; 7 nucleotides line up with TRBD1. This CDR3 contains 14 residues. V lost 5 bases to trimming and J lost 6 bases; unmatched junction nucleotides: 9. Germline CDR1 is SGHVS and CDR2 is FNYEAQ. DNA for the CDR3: TGTGCCAGCAGCCCCAGGGGGGGGCGGGATGGCTACACCTTC. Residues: CASSPRGGRDGYTF. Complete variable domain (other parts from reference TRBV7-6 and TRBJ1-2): GAGVSQSPRYKVTKRGQDVALRCDPISGHVSLYWYRQALGQGPEFLTYFNYEAQQDKSGLPNDRFSAERPEGSISTLTIQRTEQRDSAMYRCASSPRGGRDGYTFGSGTRLTVV.

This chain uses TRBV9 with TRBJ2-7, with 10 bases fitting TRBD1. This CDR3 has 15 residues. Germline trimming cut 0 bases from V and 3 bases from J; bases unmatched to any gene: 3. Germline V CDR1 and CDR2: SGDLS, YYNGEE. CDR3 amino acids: CASSVEGQGGYEQYF. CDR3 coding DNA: TGTGCCAGCAGCGTAGAAGGACAGGGGGGCTACGAGCAGTACTTC.

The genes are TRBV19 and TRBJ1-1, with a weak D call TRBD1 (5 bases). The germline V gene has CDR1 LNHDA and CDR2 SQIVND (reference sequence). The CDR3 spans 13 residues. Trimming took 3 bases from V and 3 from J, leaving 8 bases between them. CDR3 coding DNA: TGTGCCAGTAGTATTGGGGGATACACTGAAGCTTTCTTT. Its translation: CASSIGGYTEAFF. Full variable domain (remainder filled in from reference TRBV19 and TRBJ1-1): DGGITQSPKYLFRKEGQNVTLSCEQNLNHDAMYWYRQDPGQGLRLIYYSQIVNDFQKGDIAEGYSVSREKKESFPLTVTSAQKNPTAFYLCASSIGGYTEAFFGQGTRLTVV.

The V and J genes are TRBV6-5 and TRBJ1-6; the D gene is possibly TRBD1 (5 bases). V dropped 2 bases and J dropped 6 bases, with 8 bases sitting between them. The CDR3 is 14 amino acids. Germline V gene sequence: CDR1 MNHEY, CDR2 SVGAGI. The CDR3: CASSYEGSNSPLHF. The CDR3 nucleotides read TGTGCCAGCAGTTACGAGGGGAGTAATTCACCCCTCCACTTT.

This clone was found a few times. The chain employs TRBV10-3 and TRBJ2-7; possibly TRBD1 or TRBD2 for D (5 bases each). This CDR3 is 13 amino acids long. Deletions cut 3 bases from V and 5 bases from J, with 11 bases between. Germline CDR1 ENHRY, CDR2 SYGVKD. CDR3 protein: CAISDPGTHEQYF. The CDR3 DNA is TGTGCCATCAGTGATCCGGGGACCCACGAGCAGTACTTC.

The CDR3 region is CASSPQTGSEKLFF. CDR3 nucleotides: TGTGCCAGCAGCCCTCAGACTGGGAGTGAAAAACTGTTTTTT. V and J are TRBV9 and TRBJ1-4; no reliable D call. Trimming removed 4 bases from V and 7 bases from J, with 14 bases in between. CDR1 is SGDLS, CDR2 YYNGEE, per germline. CDR3 length equals 14 residues. The complete variable domain, with remaining parts taken from reference TRBV9 and TRBJ1-4, reads DSGVTQTPKHLITATGQRVTLRCSPRSGDLSVYWYQQSLDQGLQFLIQYYNGEERAKGNILERFSAQQFPDLHSELNLSSLELGDSALYFCASSPQTGSEKLFFGSGTQLSVL.